This T cell receptor beta chain was recorded in a study of graft-versus-host responses after intestinal transplantation. Across the study: Tacrolimus and steroids were given for around three years to all recipients after anti-thymocyte globulin induction. Notes on the study in general: Recipient marrow held GvH clones, some first seen in ileum or blood. High graft-versus-host to host-versus-graft T cell clonal ratios marked allografts of patients with graft-donor macrochimerism.

With respect to this clone: Its antigen is unknown.

Measured with immunoSEQ multiplex PCR; TCRdb has only the in-frame clones, and not every one. The table lists roughly 100,000 clones, under 95% of them singletons, with about 0.072% in the top ten. Germline V gene sequence: CDR1 MDHEN, CDR2 SYDVKM. Trimming pared 5 bases from V and 5 bases from J, leaving 18 bases between. The CDR3 consists of 15 residues. The chain uses TRBV28 and TRBJ2-5; a possible D gene is TRBD2 (6 bases). This TCR was recovered from a human donor who was the organ donor for an intestinal transplant. Material: unstimulated CD8+ T cells sorted from spleen or lymph node cells, obtained before transplant. DNA for the CDR3: TGTGCCAGCAGTCCGCCGGGACTCTCAGGGGAGACCCAGTACTTC. The encoded protein is CASSPPGLSGETQYF.